The next 21 T cell receptor beta chains were all read from a single sample in a study of OX40 agonist ivuxolimab in advanced cancers. Using immunoSEQ multiplex PCR, the repertoire was profiled, and TCRdb retains in-frame clones only, with some absent. In the table there are fewer than 90,000 clones, over 90% of which are singletons. This sample comprised CD4+ or CD8+ T cells sorted from blood, obtained in a trial of the OX40 agonist ivuxolimab. The receptor set was obtained from an adult with an advanced solid tumor such as melanoma, head and neck, liver or kidney cancer.

The sample holds one count of this clone. The rearrangement links TRBV30 to TRBJ2-1, with 8 bases matching TRBD2. The V and J ends lost 2 bases and 4 bases, in that order; junction bases with no gene match: 10. Germline CDR1 reads GTSNPN; CDR2 reads SVGIG (reference sequence). This CDR3 has 16 residues. The CDR3 protein is CAWSPPAGLVYNEQFF. The DNA for the CDR3 is TGTGCCTGGAGTCCTCCCGCGGGACTAGTTTACAATGAGCAGTTCTTC.

The rearrangement links TRBV13 to TRBJ2-7, with 7 positions matching TRBD1. After removal of 5 bases from V and 2 bases from J, the junction contained 6 bases not matched to a gene. This CDR3 has 14 amino acids. Germline V CDR1 and CDR2: PRHDT, FYEKMQ (reference sequence). The CDR3 coding sequence is TGTGCCAGCAGCCCCAGACAGGGTGCCTACGAGCAGTACTTC. Encoded protein: CASSPRQGAYEQYF.

The V and J genes are TRBV2 and TRBJ2-5; weak D call: TRBD1 (6 bases). Trimming cost V 7 bases and J 0 bases, with 12 bases left between them. The CDR3 loop spans 14 amino acids. Germline V CDR1 and CDR2: SNHLY, FYNNEI. CDR3 amino acids: CASIPRGYQETQYF. CDR3 sequence (DNA): TGTGCCAGCATCCCCAGGGGATACCAAGAGACCCAGTACTTC.

The chain is built from TRBV10-2 and TRBJ2-5; 8 nucleotides match TRBD1. CDR3 length equals 16 residues. Trimming removed 3 bases from V and 4 bases from J; junction bases left unmatched: 10. Germline V lookup: CDR1 WSHSY, CDR2 SAAADI. The CDR3 sequence is CASSEKGRQGRETQYF. DNA for the CDR3: TGCGCCAGCAGTGAAAAGGGGAGACAGGGGAGAGAGACCCAGTACTTC.

The rearrangement uses TRBV9 and TRBJ2-2; D is unresolved. This CDR3 is built from 17 residues. The V end lost 4 bases, the J end lost 2 bases, and 18 bases lay between the germline ends. CDR1 and CDR2 from the germline V gene are SGDLS and YYNGEE. The chain's CDR3 is CASSPHDSGINTGELFF. The CDR3 DNA is TGTGCCAGCAGCCCACATGACTCCGGAATCAACACCGGGGAGCTGTTTTTT.

This clone was counted once. This chain joins TRBV18 and TRBJ1-2; 7 bases match TRBD1. With 0 bases clipped from V and 6 bases from J, the junction kept 7 bases outside the gene matches. CDR1 and CDR2 from the germline V gene are KGHSH and LQKENI. There are 15 residues in the CDR3. Here the CDR3 reads CASSPPGGAGNGYTF. The CDR3 nucleotides read TGTGCCAGCTCACCACCAGGGGGCGCGGGGAATGGCTACACCTTC.

In nucleotides, the CDR3 is TGTGCCAGCAGCTTAACCCAAGAGACCCAGTACTTC. This gives the protein CASSLTQETQYF. V and J are TRBV11-2 and TRBJ2-5; no clear D. This CDR3 has 12 residues. With 2 bases removed from V and 1 base from J, the gap between germline ends came to 2 bases. Germline lookup yields CDR1 SGHAT and CDR2 FQNNGV. Filled out from reference TRBV11-2 and TRBJ2-5, the complete variable domain reads EAGVAQSPRYKIIEKRQSVAFWCNPISGHATLYWYQQILGQGPKLLIQFQNNGVVDDSQLPKDRFSAERLKGVDSTLKIQPAKLEDSAVYLCASSLTQETQYFGPGTRLLVL.

CDR3 nucleotides: TGTGCCAGCAGTCTGACCAGTTACACTGAAGCTTTCTTT. This codes for CASSLTSYTEAFF. The rearrangement links TRBV27 to TRBJ1-1; no clear D. The CDR3 contains 13 residues. Germline CDR1 and CDR2: MNHEY and SMNVEV (reference sequence). The germline V and J ends were trimmed by 5 bases and 3 bases, with 10 bases remaining between them.

The chain is built from TRBV15 and TRBJ1-5; maybe TRBD1 (5 bases). Looked up from germline, CDR1 is LNHNV and CDR2 is YYDKDF (reference sequence). The CDR3 has 18 residues. Between the trimmed V and J ends, which lost 5 bases and 0 bases, there was a span of 20 bases. CDR3 sequence: CATSPTIDSGDSNQPQHF. DNA for the CDR3: TGTGCCACCAGCCCTACAATCGACAGTGGGGATAGCAATCAGCCCCAGCATTTT. Variable domain in full (rest from reference TRBV15 and TRBJ1-5): DAMVIQNPRYQVTQFGKPVTLSCSQTLNHNVMYWYQQKSSQAPKLLFHYYDKDFNNEADTPDNFQSRRPNTSFCFLDIRSPGLGDTAMYLCATSPTIDSGDSNQPQHFGDGTRLSIL.

The chain combines TRBV5-1 with TRBJ2-1; D may be TRBD2 (5 bases). The germline CDR1 and CDR2 sequences are SGHRS and YFSETQ. V was cut by 1 base and J by 4 bases, with 12 bases left in between. The length of the CDR3 is 15 residues. As DNA, the CDR3 is TGCGCCAGCAGCTTGCGCGGGCCGCCTTACAATGAGCAGTTCTTC. Amino acid sequence: CASSLRGPPYNEQFF.

The chain links TRBV29-1 to TRBJ2-1, with 11 bases fitting TRBD2. Germline lookup yields CDR1 SQVTM and CDR2 ANQGSEA. Trimming removed 3 bases from V and 0 bases from J; junction bases left unmatched: 7. This CDR3 comprises 17 residues. The CDR3 sequence is CSVESLAGGHSYNEQFF. The DNA for the CDR3 is TGCAGCGTTGAGAGTCTAGCGGGAGGCCACTCCTACAATGAGCAGTTCTTC.

The V gene is TRBV4-2, the J gene TRBJ2-7; 7 bases are shared with TRBD1. Germline V gives CDR1 LGHNA, CDR2 YNFKEQ. Germline trimming cut 2 bases from V and 1 base from J; bases unmatched to any gene: 5. The CDR3 is 15 residues long. CDR3 DNA sequence: TGTGCCAGCAGCCAATTCACAGGGGTTTCCTACGAGCAGTACTTC. Translated, it gives CASSQFTGVSYEQYF.

This clone was counted a single time. The chain employs TRBV5-6 and TRBJ2-5; D may match TRBD1 or TRBD2 (5 bases each). This CDR3 is 14 amino acids long. Germline assignment: CDR1 SGHDT and CDR2 YYEEEE. Trimming took off 5 bases at V and 3 bases at J, with 14 bases between the two ends. Written as DNA, the CDR3 is TGTGCCAGCAGTATGGGGGACGTAAAAGAGACCCAGTACTTC. This codes for CASSMGDVKETQYF.

The V call is TRBV7-3, the J call TRBJ2-7; D tentatively fits TRBD1 or TRBD2 (6 bases each). Germline loops: CDR1 SGHTA, CDR2 FQGTGA. The CDR3 runs to 15 residues. Trimming took off 1 base at V and 2 bases at J, with 12 bases between the two ends. The CDR3 region is CASSLNGGSAYEQYF. The CDR3 DNA follows: TGTGCCAGCAGCTTAAACGGGGGCAGCGCCTACGAGCAGTACTTC.

This chain joins TRBV27 and TRBJ2-7; D is uncertain. V dropped 2 bases and J dropped 5 bases, with 13 bases sitting between them. Germline assignment: CDR1 MNHEY and CDR2 SMNVEV (reference sequence). This CDR3 has 14 residues. CDR3 region: CASSLNRQVDEQYF. Here the CDR3 DNA reads TGTGCCAGCAGTTTAAATCGGCAGGTCGACGAGCAGTACTTC.

The chain combines TRBV12-5 with TRBJ2-4, with D possibly being TRBD2 (5 bases). The V and J ends lost 0 bases and 6 bases respectively, with 18 bases between them. Germline V lookup: CDR1 LGHNT, CDR2 FRNRAP. The CDR3 has 17 amino acids. The CDR3 loop is CASGLVNRLDAGNIQYF. The CDR3 nucleotides are TGTGCTAGTGGTTTGGTAAATAGGCTCGACGCGGGAAACATTCAGTACTTC.

This rearrangement joins TRBV15 to TRBJ1-5; 7 nucleotides align to TRBD1. CDR3 length: 16 amino acids. V lost 5 bases and J lost 3; bases outside the gene matches: 10. Germline V gene sequence: CDR1 LNHNV, CDR2 YYDKDF (reference sequence). The CDR3 DNA reads TGTGCCACCAGCCCAAGGACAGGCCCGTACAATCAGCCCCAGCATTTT. Its protein is CATSPRTGPYNQPQHF.

The chain uses TRBV27 and TRBJ2-1; D may match TRBD1 or TRBD2 (5 bases each). Germline CDR1 MNHEY, CDR2 SMNVEV (reference sequence). V lost 5 bases and J lost 2, with 13 bases in between. The CDR3 is made up of 15 amino acids. DNA of the CDR3: TGTGCCAGCAGTCCTGGGGGTCACCCCTACAATGAGCAGTTCTTC. Amino acids: CASSPGGHPYNEQFF.

This clone is a singleton in its sample. The chain recombines TRBV5-1 with TRBJ2-5; a weak D match, TRBD2 (6 bases). Trimming took off 0 bases at V and 3 bases at J, with 15 bases between the two ends. The germline gives CDR1 SGHRS, CDR2 YFSETQ. This CDR3 spans 16 amino acids. DNA of the CDR3: TGCGCCAGCAGCTTGGTTTTCGGCGGGGTAAAAGAGACCCAGTACTTC. Its translation is CASSLVFGGVKETQYF.

The chain recombines TRBV2 with TRBJ2-7; D gene uncertain. Trimming took 3 bases from V and 1 from J, leaving 10 bases between them. The CDR3 has 14 residues. Per the germline V gene, CDR1 is SNHLY and CDR2 is FYNNEI. The CDR3 region has the DNA TGTGCCAGCAGTGAGGGTCGCGAATCCTACGAGCAGTACTTC. This sequence encodes CASSEGRESYEQYF.

The J gene is TRBJ1-2, the V gene TRBV5-1; D may be TRBD1 (6 bases). The V end was cut by 1 base, the J end by 6 bases, with 16 bases between. The CDR3 sequence is 15 residues long. The V gene's germline CDR1 is SGHRS and CDR2 YFSETQ. This CDR3 reads CASSLSWTARDGYTF. In DNA, the CDR3 is TGCGCCAGCAGCTTGTCCTGGACAGCCAGGGATGGCTACACCTTC.